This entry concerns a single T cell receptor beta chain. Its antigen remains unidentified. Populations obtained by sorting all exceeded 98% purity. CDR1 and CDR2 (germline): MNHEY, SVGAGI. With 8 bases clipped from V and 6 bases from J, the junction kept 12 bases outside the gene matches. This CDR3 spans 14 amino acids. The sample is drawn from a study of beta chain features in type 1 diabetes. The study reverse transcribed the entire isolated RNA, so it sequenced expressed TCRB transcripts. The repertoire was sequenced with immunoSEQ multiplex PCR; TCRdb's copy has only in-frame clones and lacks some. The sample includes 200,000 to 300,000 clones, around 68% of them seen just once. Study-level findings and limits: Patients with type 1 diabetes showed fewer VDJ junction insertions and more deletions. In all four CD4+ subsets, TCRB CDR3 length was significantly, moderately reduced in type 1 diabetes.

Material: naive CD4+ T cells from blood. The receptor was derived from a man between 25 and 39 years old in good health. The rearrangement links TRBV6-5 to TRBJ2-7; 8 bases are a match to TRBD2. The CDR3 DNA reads TGTGCCAGCGGGGGAAGGACTAGCCAGCTCGAGCAGTACTTC. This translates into CASGGRTSQLEQYF.